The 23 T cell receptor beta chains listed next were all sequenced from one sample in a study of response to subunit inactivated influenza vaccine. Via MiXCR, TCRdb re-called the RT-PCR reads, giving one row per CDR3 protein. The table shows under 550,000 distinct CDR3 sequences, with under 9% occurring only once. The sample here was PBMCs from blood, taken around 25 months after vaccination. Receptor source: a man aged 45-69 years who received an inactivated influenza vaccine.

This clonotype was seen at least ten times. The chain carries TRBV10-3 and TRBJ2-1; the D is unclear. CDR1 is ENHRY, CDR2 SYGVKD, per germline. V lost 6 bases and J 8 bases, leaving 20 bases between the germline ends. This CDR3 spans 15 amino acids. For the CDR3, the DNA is TGTGCCATCAGACCCTTCGGCGAGCTTAACCATGAGCAGTTCTTC. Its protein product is CAIRPFGELNHEQFF.

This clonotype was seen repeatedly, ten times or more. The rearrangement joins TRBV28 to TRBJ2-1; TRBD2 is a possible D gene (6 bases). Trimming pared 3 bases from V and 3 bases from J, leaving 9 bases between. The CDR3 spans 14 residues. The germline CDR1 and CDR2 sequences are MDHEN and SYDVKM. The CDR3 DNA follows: TGTGCCAGCAGTTTCGGGGGAGTCTACAATGAGCAGTTCTTC. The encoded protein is CASSFGGVYNEQFF.

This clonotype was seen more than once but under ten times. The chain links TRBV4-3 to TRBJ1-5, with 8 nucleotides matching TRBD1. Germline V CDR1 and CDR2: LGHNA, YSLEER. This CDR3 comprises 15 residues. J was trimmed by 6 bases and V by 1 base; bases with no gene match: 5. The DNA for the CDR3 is TGCGCCAGCAGCCAAGTCACAGGGGGAGGTCAGCCCCAGCATTTT. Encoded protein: CASSQVTGGGQPQHF.

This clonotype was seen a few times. The CDR3 coding sequence is TGTGCCAGCAGCCAAGGCTATGGATCCGAGCAGTACTTC. This codes for CASSQGYGSEQYF. The chain uses TRBV3-1 and TRBJ2-7; D unclear. V was cut by 1 base and J by 6 bases, with 10 bases left in between. CDR1 is LGHDT and CDR2 is YNNKEL in the germline V gene (reference sequence). The CDR3 sequence is 13 residues long.

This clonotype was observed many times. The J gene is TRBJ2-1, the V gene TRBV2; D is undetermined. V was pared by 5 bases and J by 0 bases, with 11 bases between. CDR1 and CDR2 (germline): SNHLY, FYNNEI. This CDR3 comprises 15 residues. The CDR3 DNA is TGTGCCAGCAGTTGGACCAGCTCCTCCTACAATGAGCAGTTCTTC. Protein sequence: CASSWTSSSYNEQFF.

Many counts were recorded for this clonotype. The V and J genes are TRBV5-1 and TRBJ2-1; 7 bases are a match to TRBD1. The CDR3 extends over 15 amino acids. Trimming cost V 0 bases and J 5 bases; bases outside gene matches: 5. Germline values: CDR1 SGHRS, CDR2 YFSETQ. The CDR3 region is CASSLAGTANNEQFF. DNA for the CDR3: TGCGCCAGCAGCTTGGCCGGGACAGCGAACAATGAGCAGTTCTTC.

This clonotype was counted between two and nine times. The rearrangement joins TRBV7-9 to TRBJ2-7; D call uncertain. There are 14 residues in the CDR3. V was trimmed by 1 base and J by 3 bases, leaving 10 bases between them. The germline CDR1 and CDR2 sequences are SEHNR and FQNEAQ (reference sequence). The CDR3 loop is CASSLDGYSYEQYF. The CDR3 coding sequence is TGTGCCAGCAGCTTAGATGGCTACAGCTACGAGCAGTACTTC.

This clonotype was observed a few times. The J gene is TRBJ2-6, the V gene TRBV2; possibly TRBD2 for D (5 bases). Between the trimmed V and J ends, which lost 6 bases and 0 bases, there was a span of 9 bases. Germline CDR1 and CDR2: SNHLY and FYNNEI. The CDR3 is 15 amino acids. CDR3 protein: CASRDGLSGANVLTF. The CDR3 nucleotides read TGTGCCAGCAGGGACGGACTCTCTGGGGCCAACGTCCTGACTTTC. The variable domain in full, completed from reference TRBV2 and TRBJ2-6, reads EPEVTQTPSHQVTQMGQEVILRCVPISNHLYFYWYRQILGQKVEFLVSFYNNEISEKSEIFDDQFSVERPDGSNFTLKIRSTKLEDSAMYFCASRDGLSGANVLTFGAGSRLTVL.

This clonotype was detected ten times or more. The CDR3 DNA follows: TGTGCCAGCAGCTTAATGTTTCACGAGCAGTACTTC. It yields the protein CASSLMFHEQYF. The rearrangement links TRBV13 to TRBJ2-7; D unclear. Germline V gene sequence: CDR1 PRHDT, CDR2 FYEKMQ (reference sequence). The CDR3 loop spans 12 amino acids. V shed 2 bases and J shed 5 bases, with 7 bases lying between them. Full variable domain (missing parts from reference TRBV13 and TRBJ2-7): AAGVIQSPRHLIKEKRETATLKCYPIPRHDTVYWYQQGPGQDPQFLISFYEKMQSDKGSIPDRFSAQQFSDYHSELNMSSLELGDSALYFCASSLMFHEQYFGPGTRLTVT.

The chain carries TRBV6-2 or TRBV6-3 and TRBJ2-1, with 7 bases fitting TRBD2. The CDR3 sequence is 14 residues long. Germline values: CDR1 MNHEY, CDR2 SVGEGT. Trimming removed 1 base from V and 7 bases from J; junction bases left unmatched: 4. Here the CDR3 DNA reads TGTGCCAGCAGTTACTTATCTAGCGGAAATGAGCAGTTCTTC. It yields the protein CASSYLSSGNEQFF.

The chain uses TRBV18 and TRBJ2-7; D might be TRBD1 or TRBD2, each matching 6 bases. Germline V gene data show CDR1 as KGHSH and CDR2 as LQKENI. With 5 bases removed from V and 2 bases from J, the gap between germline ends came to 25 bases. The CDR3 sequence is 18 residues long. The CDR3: CASSITPTRGGWTYEQYF. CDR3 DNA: TGTGCCAGCTCAATTACTCCGACCAGGGGAGGCTGGACCTACGAGCAGTACTTC.

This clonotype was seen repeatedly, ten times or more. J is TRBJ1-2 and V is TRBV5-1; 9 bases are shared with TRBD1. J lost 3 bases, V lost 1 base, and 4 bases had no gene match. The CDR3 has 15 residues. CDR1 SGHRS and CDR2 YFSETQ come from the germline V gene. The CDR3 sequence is CASSLTGGADYGYTF. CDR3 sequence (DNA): TGCGCCAGCAGCTTGACAGGGGGCGCCGACTATGGCTACACCTTC.

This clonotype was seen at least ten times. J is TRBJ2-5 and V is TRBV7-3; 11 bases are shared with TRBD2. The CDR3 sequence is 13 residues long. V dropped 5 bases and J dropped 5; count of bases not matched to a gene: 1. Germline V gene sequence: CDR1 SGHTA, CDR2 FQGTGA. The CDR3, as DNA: TGTGCCAGCAGCATAGCGGGGGGGGAGACCCAGTACTTC. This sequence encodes CASSIAGGETQYF.

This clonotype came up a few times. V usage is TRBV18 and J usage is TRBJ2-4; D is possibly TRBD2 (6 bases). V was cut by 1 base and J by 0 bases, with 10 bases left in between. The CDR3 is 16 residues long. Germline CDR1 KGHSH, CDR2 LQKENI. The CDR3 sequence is CASSPRPGVAKNIQYF. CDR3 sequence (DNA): TGTGCCAGCTCACCACGTCCGGGAGTAGCCAAAAACATTCAGTACTTC.

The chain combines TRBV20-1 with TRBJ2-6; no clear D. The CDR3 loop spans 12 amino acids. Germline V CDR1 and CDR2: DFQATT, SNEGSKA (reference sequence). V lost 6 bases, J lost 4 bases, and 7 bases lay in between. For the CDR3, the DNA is TGCAGTGCGAGTCCCGGGGCCAACGTCCTGACTTTC. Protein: CSASPGANVLTF.

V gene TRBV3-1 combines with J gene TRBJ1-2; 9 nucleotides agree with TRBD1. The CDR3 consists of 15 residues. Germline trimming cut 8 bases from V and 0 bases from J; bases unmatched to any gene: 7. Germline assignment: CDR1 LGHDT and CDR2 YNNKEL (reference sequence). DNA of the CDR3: TGTGCCAGCGCCTGGACAGGGGCGACTAACTATGGCTACACCTTC. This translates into CASAWTGATNYGYTF. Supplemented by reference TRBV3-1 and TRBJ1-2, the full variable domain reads DTAVSQTPKYLVTQMGNDKSIKCEQNLGHDTMYWYKQDSKKFLKIMFSYNNKELIINETVPNRFSPKSPDKAHLNLHINSLELGDSAVYFCASAWTGATNYGYTFGSGTRLTVV.

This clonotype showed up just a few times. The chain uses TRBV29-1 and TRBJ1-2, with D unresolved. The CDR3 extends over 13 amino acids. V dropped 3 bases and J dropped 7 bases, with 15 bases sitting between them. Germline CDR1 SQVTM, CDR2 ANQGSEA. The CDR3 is CSVEKSLMGGYTF. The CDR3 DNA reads TGCAGCGTTGAGAAGAGCTTAATGGGTGGCTACACCTTC. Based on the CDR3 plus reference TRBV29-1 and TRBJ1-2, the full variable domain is SAVISQKPSRDICQRGTSLTIQCQVDSQVTMMFWYRQQPGQSLTLIATANQGSEATYESGFVIDKFPISRPNLTFSTLTVSNMSPEDSSIYLCSVEKSLMGGYTFGSGTRLTVV.

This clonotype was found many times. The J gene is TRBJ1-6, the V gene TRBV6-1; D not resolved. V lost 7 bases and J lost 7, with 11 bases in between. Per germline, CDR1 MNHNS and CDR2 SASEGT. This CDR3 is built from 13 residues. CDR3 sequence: CASTETRNSPLHF. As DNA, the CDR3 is TGTGCCAGCACCGAAACCAGGAATTCACCCCTCCACTTT.

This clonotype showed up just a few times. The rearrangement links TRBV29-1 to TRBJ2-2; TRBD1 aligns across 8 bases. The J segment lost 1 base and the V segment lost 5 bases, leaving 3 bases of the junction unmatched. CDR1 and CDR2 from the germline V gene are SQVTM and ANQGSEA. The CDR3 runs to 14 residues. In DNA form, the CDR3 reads TGCAGCGTTTTCACAGGGGGGAACACCGGGGAGCTGTTTTTT. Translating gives CSVFTGGNTGELFF.

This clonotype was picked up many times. CDR3 nucleotide sequence: TGTGCCAGCAGTTTATCCTTTGATCGAGATACGCAGTATTTT. Amino acid sequence: CASSLSFDRDTQYF. The chain uses TRBV12-3 or TRBV12-4 and TRBJ2-3; no clear D gene. This CDR3 is built from 14 residues. V was trimmed by 2 bases and J by 5 bases, leaving 11 bases between them.

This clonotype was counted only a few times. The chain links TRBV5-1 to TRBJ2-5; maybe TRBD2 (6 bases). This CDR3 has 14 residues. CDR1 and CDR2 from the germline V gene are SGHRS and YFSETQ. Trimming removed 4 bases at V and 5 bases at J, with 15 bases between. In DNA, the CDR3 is TGCGCCAGCAGCACGACGACTAGGTTGGAGACCCAGTACTTC. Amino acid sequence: CASSTTTRLETQYF.

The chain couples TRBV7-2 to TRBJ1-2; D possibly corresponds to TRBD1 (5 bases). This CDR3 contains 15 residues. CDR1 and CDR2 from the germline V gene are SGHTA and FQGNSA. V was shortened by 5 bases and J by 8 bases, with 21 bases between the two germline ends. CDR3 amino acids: CASSPGPAGWEGYTF. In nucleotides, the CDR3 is TGTGCCAGCAGCCCGGGCCCGGCAGGGTGGGAGGGCTACACCTTC.

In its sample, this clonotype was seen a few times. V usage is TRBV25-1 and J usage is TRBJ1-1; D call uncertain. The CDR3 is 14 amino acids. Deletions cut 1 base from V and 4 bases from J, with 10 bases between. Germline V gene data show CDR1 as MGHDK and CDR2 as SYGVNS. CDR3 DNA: TGTGCCAGCAGTGAATTCCCTGGCGGCACTGAAGCTTTCTTT. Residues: CASSEFPGGTEAFF.